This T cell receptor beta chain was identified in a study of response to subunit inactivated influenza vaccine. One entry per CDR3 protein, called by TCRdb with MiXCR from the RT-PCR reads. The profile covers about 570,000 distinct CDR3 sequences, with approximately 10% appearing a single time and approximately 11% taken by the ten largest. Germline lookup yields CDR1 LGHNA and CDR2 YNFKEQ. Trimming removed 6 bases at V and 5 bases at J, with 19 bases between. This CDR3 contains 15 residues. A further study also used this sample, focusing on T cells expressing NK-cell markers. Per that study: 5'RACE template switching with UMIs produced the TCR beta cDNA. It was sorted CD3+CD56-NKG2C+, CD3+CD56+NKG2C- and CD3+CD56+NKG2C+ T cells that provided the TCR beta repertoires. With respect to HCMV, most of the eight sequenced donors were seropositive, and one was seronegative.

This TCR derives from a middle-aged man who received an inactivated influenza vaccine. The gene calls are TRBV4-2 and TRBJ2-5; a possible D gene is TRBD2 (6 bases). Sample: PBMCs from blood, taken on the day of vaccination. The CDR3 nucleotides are TGTGCCAGCAGTGGAACCGGGAGCGCCAGGGAGACCCAGTACTTC. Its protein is CASSGTGSARETQYF.